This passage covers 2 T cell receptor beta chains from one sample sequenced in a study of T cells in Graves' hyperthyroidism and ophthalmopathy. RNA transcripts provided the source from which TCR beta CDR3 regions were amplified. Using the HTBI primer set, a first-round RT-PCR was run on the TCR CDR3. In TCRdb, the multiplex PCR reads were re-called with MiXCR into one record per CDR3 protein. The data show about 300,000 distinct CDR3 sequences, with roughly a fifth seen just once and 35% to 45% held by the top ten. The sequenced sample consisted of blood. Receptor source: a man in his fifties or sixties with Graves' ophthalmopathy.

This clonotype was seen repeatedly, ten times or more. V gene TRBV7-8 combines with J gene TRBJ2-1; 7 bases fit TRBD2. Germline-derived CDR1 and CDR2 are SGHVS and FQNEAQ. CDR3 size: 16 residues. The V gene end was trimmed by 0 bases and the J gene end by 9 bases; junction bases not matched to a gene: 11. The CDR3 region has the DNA TGTGCCAGCAGCTTAGCGGCCCTAGCGGACGGGGGTGAGCAGTTCTTC. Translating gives CASSLAALADGGEQFF.

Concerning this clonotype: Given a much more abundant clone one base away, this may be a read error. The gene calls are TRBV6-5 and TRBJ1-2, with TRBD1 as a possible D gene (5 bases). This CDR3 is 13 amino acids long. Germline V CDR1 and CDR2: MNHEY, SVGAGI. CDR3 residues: CASSYSYGGGSTF. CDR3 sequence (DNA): TGTGCCAGCAGTTACTCGTACGGGGGAGGCTCCACCTTC.